The 10 T cell receptor beta chains listed next were all sequenced from one sample in a study of blood T cell repertoires in COVID-19. The table came from immunoSEQ multiplex PCR; TCRdb's copy has only in-frame clones and leaves some out. The profile shows 300,000 or so clones, around 82% of them singletons. Input material: peripheral blood. The receptors derive from a woman between 50 and 59 years old with acute or convalescent COVID-19.

This chain joins TRBV7-9 and TRBJ2-1, with D maybe TRBD1 (5 bases). The germline gives CDR1 SEHNR, CDR2 FQNEAQ (reference sequence). There are 16 residues in the CDR3. The V gene lost 3 bases and the J gene lost 0 bases, with 12 bases spanning the gap. The chain's CDR3 is CASSFRALSSYNEQFF. The DNA for the CDR3 is TGTGCCAGCAGCTTCAGGGCATTGAGCTCCTACAATGAGCAGTTCTTC. The complete variable domain, with remaining parts taken from reference TRBV7-9 and TRBJ2-1, reads DTGVSQNPRHKITKRGQNVTFRCDPISEHNRLYWYRQTLGQGPEFLTYFQNEAQLEKSRLLSDRFSAERPKGSFSTLEIQRTEQGDSAMYLCASSFRALSSYNEQFFGPGTRLTVL.

J is TRBJ2-2 and V is TRBV2; 8 bases match TRBD2. After removal of 6 bases from V and 1 base from J, the junction contained 7 bases not matched to a gene. The CDR3 is made up of 16 amino acids. The germline V gene has CDR1 SNHLY and CDR2 FYNNEI. The CDR3 is CASRFGLAGNTGELFF. As DNA, the CDR3 is TGTGCCAGCAGATTTGGGCTAGCGGGGAACACCGGGGAGCTGTTTTTT.

This chain joins TRBV5-6 and TRBJ1-6; weak D call: TRBD1 (6 bases). CDR3 length equals 14 residues. Germline values: CDR1 SGHDT, CDR2 YYEEEE. V lost 4 bases to trimming and J lost 4 bases, with 9 bases between them. CDR3 in amino acids: CASSRTDYNSPLHF. CDR3 coding DNA: TGTGCCAGCAGCCGGACAGATTATAATTCACCCCTCCACTTT. Together with reference TRBV5-6 and TRBJ1-6, the CDR3 gives the full variable domain: DAGVTQSPTHLIKTRGQQVTLRCSPKSGHDTVSWYQQALGQGPQFIFQYYEEEERQRGNFPDRFSGHQFPNYSSELNVNALLLGDSALYLCASSRTDYNSPLHFGNGTRLTVT.

In this sample, this clone turned up once. The chain has TRBV5-5 and TRBJ2-3; 10 bases are a match to TRBD2. Germline CDR1 SGHKS, CDR2 YYEKEE (reference sequence). V trimming: 4 bases; J trimming: 0 bases; junction bases outside the gene matches: 5. CDR3 size: 16 residues. CDR3 amino acids: CASSPGLALSTDTQYF. CDR3 nucleotides: TGTGCCAGCAGCCCGGGACTAGCGTTAAGCACAGATACGCAGTATTTT.

V and J are TRBV27 and TRBJ1-1; TRBD1 matches 8 bases. The length of the CDR3 is 14 residues. With 2 bases clipped from V and 4 bases from J, the junction kept 3 bases outside the gene matches. Germline V gene sequence: CDR1 MNHEY, CDR2 SMNVEV (reference sequence). CDR3 sequence reads: CASSLIDRGTEAFF. The DNA of the CDR3 is TGTGCCAGCAGTTTAATCGACAGGGGCACTGAAGCTTTCTTT.

The J gene is TRBJ1-2, the V gene TRBV28, with 8 bases fitting TRBD1. Germline lookup yields CDR1 MDHEN and CDR2 SYDVKM. V shed 6 bases, J shed 5 bases, and the junction held 11 bases outside the gene matches. The CDR3 runs to 15 residues. CDR3: CASSPGTGALYGYTF. The CDR3 region has the DNA TGTGCCAGCAGCCCGGGGACAGGAGCACTTTATGGCTACACCTTC.

This chain connects TRBV20-1 to TRBJ1-4; D remains ambiguous. In germline, CDR1 is DFQATT, CDR2 SNEGSKA (reference sequence). The CDR3 is made up of 12 amino acids. V was pared by 3 bases and J by 7 bases, with 9 bases between. The CDR3 region has the DNA TGCAGTGCTAGTGGCTCCGGTGAAAAACTGTTTTTT. This encodes CSASGSGEKLFF.

DNA for the CDR3: TGTGCCAGTAGTATAGCCGGCAGACTGGCTGGCTACACCTTC. It specifies CASSIAGRLAGYTF. The chain joins TRBV19 to TRBJ1-2; D gene unclear. V was clipped by 1 base and J by 7 bases, with 13 bases between them. The CDR3 totals 14 residues. The germline CDR1 and CDR2 sequences are LNHDA and SQIVND (reference sequence).

With regard to this clone: This specimen includes other DNA sequences encoding the same CDR3. The chain joins TRBV9 to TRBJ1-2; D is possibly TRBD1 (5 bases). The CDR3 loop spans 11 amino acids. CDR1 and CDR2 (germline): SGDLS, YYNGEE. Trimming removed 4 bases at V and 6 bases at J, with 7 bases between. CDR3 amino acids: CASSSRDGYTF. In DNA form, the CDR3 reads TGTGCCAGCAGCAGCAGGGATGGCTACACCTTC. The variable domain in full, with the rest retrieved from reference TRBV9 and TRBJ1-2, is DSGVTQTPKHLITATGQRVTLRCSPRSGDLSVYWYQQSLDQGLQFLIQYYNGEERAKGNILERFSAQQFPDLHSELNLSSLELGDSALYFCASSSRDGYTFGSGTRLTVV.

The V call is TRBV19, the J call TRBJ2-1, with TRBD1 identical over 9 bases. The CDR3 totals 18 residues. V lost 5 bases to trimming and J lost 3 bases; unmatched junction nucleotides: 14. CDR1 is LNHDA and CDR2 is SQIVND in the germline V gene (reference sequence). CDR3 sequence (DNA): TGTGCCAGTAGTCCTTGGGTGGGGACAGGGAGGGACTACAATGAGCAGTTCTTC. This codes for CASSPWVGTGRDYNEQFF.